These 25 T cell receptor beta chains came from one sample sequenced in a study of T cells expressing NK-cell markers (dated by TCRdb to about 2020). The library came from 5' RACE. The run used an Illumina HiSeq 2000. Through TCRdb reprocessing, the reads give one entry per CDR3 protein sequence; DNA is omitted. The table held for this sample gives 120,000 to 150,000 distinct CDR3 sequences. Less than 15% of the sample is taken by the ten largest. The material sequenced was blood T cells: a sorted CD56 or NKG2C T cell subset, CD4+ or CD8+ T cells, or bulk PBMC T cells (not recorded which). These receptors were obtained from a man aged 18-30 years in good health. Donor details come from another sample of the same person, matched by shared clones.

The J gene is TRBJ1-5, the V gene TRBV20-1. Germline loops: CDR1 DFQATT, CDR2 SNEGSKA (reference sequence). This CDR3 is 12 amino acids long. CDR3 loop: CSAKGGNQPQHF.

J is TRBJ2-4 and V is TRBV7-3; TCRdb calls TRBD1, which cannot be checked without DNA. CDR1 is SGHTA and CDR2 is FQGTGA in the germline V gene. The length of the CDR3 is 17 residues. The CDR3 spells CASSLFSGTEAKNIQYF.

CDR3 residues: CASSVGLAGDQFF. This sequence joins TRBV19 and TRBJ2-1; checking the TCRdb D call of TRBD2 is not possible without DNA. Germline lookup yields CDR1 LNHDA and CDR2 SQIVND (reference sequence). The CDR3 contains 13 residues. Drawing the rest from reference TRBV19 and TRBJ2-1, the complete variable domain is DGGITQSPKYLFRKEGQNVTLSCEQNLNHDAMYWYRQDPGQGLRLIYYSQIVNDFQKGDIAEGYSVSREKKESFPLTVTSAQKNPTAFYLCASSVGLAGDQFFGPGTRLTVL.

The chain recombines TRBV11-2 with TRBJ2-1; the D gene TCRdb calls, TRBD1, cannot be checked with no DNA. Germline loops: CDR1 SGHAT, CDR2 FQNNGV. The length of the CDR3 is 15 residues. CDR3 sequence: CASSQGREVYNEQFF.

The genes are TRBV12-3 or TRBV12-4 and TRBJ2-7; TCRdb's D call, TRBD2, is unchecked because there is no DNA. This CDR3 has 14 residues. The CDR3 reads CASRNSGESYEQYF.

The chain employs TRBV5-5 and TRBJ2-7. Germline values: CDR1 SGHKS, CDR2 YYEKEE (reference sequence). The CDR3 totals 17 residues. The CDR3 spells CASSLEPLGGPSYEQYF.

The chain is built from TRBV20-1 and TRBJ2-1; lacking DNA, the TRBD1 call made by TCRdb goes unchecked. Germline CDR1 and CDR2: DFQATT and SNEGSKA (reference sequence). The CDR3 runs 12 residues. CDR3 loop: CSAHRGYNEQFF.

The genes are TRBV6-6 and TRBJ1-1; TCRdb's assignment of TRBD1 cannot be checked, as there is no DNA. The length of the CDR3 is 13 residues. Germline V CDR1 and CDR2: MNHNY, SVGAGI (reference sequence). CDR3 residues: CATEQGENTEAFF.

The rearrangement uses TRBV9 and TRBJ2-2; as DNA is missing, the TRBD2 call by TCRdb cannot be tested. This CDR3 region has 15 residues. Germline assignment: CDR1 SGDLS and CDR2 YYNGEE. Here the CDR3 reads CASSKGLANTGELFF.

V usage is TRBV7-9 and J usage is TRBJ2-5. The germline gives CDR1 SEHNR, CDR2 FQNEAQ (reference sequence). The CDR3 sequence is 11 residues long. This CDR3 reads CASSSDQTQYF. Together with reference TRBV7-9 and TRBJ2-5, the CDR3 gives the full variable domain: DTGVSQNPRHKITKRGQNVTFRCDPISEHNRLYWYRQTLGQGPEFLTYFQNEAQLEKSRLLSDRFSAERPKGSFSTLEIQRTEQGDSAMYLCASSSDQTQYFGPGTRLLVL.

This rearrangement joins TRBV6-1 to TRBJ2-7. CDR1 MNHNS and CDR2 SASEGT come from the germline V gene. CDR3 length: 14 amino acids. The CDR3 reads CASSDPNFSYEQYF.

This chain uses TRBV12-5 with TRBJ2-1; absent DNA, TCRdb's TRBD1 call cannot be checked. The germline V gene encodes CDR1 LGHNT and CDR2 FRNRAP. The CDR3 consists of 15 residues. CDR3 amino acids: CASGSRGGVYNEQFF.

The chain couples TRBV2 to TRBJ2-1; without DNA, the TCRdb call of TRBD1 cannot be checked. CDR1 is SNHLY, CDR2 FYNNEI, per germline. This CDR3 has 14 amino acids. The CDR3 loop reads CASTQTRGYNEQFF.

CDR3 region: CSASGRGLRELFF. The chain joins TRBV20-1 to TRBJ2-2; absent DNA, TCRdb's TRBD1 call cannot be checked. Per the germline V gene, CDR1 is DFQATT and CDR2 is SNEGSKA (reference sequence). CDR3 length: 13 residues.

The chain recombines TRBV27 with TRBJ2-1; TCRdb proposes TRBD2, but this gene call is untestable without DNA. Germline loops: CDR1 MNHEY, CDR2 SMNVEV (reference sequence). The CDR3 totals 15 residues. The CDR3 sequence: CASSVTGLAHNEQFF.

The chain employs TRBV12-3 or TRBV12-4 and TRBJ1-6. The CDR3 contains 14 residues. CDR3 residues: CASSFGEGRSPLHF.

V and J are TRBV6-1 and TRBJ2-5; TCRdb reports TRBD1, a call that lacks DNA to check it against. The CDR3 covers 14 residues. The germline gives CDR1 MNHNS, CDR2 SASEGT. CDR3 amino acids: CASSPALPEETQYF.

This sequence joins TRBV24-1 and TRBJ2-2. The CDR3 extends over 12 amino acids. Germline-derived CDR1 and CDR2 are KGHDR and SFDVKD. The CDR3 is CATSDRTGELFF.

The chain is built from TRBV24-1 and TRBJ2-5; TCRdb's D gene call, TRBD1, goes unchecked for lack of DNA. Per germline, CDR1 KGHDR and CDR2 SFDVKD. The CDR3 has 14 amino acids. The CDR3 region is CATSDMGQEETQYF.

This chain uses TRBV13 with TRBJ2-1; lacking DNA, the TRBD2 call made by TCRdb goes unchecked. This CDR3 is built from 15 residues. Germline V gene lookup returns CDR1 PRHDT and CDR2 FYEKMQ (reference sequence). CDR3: CASRIDLAGNNEQFF. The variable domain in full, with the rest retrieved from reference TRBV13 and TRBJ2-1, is AAGVIQSPRHLIKEKRETATLKCYPIPRHDTVYWYQQGPGQDPQFLISFYEKMQSDKGSIPDRFSAQQFSDYHSELNMSSLELGDSALYFCASRIDLAGNNEQFFGPGTRLTVL.

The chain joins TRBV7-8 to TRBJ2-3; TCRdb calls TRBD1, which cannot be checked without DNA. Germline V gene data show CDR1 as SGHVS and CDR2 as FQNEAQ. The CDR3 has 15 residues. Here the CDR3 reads CASSLPGGRTDTQYF.

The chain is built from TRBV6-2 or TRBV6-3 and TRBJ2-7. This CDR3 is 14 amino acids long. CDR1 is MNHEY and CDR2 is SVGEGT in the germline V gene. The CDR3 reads CASSYGRQIYEQYF.

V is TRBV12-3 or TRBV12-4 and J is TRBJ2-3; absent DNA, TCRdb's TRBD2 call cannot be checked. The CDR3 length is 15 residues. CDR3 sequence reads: CASSLLAGATDTQYF.

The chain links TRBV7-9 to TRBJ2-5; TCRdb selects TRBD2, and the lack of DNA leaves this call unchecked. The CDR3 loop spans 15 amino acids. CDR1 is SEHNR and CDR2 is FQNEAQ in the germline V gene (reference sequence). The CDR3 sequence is CASSYEPRPQETQYF.

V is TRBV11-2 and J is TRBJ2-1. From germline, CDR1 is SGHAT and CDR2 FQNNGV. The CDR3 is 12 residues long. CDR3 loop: CASTSGIYEQFF.